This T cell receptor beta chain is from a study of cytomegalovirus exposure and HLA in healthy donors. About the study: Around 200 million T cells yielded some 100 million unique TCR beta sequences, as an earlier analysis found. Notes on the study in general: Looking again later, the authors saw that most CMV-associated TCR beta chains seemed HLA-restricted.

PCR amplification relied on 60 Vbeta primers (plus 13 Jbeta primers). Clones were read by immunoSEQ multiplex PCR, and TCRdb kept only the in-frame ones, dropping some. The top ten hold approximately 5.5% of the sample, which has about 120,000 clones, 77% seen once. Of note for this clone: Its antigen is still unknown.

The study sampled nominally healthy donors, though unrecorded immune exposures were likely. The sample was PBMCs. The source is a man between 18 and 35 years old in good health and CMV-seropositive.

The CDR3 region is CASSMTGDDTEAFF. CDR3 nucleotides: TGTGCCAGCAGTATGACAGGGGATGACACTGAAGCTTTCTTT. This chain joins TRBV6-5 and TRBJ1-1, with 8 positions matching TRBD1. Germline CDR1 MNHEY, CDR2 SVGAGI. J was trimmed by 3 bases and V by 5 bases; bases with no gene match: 5. This CDR3 is built from 14 residues.